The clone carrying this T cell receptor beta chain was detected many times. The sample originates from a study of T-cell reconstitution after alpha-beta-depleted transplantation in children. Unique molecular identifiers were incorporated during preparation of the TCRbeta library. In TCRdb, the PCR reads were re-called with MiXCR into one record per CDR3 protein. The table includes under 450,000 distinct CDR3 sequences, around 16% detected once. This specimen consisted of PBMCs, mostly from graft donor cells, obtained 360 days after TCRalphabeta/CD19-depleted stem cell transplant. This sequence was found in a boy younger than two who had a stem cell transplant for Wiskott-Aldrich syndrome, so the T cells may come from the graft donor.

CDR3 region: CASSLGAQETQYF. CDR3 coding DNA: TGTGCCAGCAGTTTAGGGGCCCAAGAGACCCAGTACTTC. This chain uses TRBV12-3 or TRBV12-4 with TRBJ2-5; D gene unclear. The germline V and J ends were trimmed by 1 base and 1 base, with 4 bases remaining between them. The CDR3 consists of 13 residues.